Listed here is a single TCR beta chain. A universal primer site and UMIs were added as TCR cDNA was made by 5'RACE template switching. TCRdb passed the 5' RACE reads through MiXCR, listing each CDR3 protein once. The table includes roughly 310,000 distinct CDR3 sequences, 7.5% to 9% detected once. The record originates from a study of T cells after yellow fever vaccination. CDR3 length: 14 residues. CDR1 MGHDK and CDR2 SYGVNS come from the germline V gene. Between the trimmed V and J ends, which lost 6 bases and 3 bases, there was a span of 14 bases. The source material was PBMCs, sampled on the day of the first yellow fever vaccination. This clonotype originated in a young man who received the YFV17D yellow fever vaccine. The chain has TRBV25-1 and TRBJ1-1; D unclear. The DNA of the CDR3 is TGTGCCAGCAGCGCACGCCTCAAGTACACTGAAGCTTTCTTT. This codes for CASSARLKYTEAFF. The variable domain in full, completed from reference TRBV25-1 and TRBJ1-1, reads EADIYQTPRYLVIGTGKKITLECSQTMGHDKMYWYQQDPGMELHLIHYSYGVNSTEKGDLSSESTVSRIRTEHFPLTLESARPSHTSQYLCASSARLKYTEAFFGQGTRLTVV.